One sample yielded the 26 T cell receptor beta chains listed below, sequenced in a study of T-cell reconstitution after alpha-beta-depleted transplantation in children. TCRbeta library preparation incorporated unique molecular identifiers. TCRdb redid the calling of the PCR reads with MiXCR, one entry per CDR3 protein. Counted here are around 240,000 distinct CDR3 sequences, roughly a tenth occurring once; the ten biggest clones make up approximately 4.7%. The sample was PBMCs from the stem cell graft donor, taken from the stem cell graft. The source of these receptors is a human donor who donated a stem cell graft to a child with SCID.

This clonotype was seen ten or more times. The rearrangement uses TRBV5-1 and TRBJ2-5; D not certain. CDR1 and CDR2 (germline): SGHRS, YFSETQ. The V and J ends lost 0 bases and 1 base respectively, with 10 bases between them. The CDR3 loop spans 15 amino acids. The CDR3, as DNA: TGCGCCAGCAGCTTGGGAGTGAACACCCAAGAGACCCAGTACTTC. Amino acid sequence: CASSLGVNTQETQYF.

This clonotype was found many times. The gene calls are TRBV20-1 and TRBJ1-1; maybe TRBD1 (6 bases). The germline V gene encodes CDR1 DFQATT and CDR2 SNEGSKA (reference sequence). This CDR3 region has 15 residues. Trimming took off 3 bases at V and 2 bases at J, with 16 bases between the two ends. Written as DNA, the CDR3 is TGCAGTGCTAGTGGCCCGTGGGGGGCAAACACTGAAGCTTTCTTT. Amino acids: CSASGPWGANTEAFF.

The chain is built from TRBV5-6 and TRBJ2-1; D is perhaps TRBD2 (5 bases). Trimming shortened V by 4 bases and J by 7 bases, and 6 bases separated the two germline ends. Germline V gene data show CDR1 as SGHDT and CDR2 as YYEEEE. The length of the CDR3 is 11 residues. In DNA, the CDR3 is TGTGCCAGCAGCCCGGGGAATGAGCAGTTCTTC. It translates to CASSPGNEQFF.

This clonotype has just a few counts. This CDR3 is CASSSEEGWVKGYTF. For the CDR3, the DNA is TGTGCCAGCAGCTCAGAGGAGGGATGGGTAAAAGGCTACACCTTC. This chain connects TRBV9 to TRBJ1-2, with unresolved D. Germline V gives CDR1 SGDLS, CDR2 YYNGEE. The CDR3 has 15 residues. V was cut by 4 bases and J by 8 bases, with 21 bases left in between.

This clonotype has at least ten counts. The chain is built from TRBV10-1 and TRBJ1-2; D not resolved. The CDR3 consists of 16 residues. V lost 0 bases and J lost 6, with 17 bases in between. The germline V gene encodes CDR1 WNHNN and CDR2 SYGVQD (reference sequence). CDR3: CASSESVLAGRNGYTF. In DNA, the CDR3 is TGCGCCAGCAGTGAGTCGGTATTGGCAGGTCGTAATGGCTACACCTTC.

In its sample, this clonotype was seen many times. The CDR3 region is CASSFFDRRGTQYF. In nucleotides, the CDR3 is TGTGCCAGCAGTTTCTTCGACAGGAGGGGTACGCAGTATTTT. The rearrangement links TRBV27 to TRBJ2-3; D tentatively fits TRBD1 or TRBD2 (6 bases each). This CDR3 region has 14 residues. V was trimmed by 3 bases and J by 8 bases, leaving 15 bases between them. CDR1 and CDR2 from the germline V gene are MNHEY and SMNVEV (reference sequence).

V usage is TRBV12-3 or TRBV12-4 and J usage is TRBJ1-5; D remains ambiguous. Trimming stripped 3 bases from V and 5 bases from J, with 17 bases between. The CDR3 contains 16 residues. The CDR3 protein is CASSFGDSLGYQPQHF. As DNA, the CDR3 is TGTGCCAGCAGTTTCGGGGATTCCCTCGGGTATCAGCCCCAGCATTTT.

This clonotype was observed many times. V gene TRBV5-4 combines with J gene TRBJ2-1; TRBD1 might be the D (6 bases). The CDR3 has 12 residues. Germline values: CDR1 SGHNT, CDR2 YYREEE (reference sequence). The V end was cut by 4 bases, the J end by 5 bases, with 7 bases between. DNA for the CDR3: TGTGCCAGCAGCCGGGACAACAATGAGCAGTTCTTC. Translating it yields CASSRDNNEQFF.

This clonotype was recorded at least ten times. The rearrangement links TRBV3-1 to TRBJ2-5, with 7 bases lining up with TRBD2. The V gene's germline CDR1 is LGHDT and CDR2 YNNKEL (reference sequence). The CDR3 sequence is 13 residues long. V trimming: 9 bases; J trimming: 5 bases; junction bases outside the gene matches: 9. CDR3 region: CASLSVGGETQYF. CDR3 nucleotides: TGTGCCAGTCTCTCGGTCGGGGGGGAGACCCAGTACTTC.

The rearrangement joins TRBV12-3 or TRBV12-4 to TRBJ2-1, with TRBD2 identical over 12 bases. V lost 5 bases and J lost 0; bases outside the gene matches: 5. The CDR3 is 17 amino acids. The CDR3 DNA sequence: TGTGCCAGCAGTGGGGCGACTAGCGGGAGCTCCTACAATGAGCAGTTCTTC. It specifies CASSGATSGSSYNEQFF.

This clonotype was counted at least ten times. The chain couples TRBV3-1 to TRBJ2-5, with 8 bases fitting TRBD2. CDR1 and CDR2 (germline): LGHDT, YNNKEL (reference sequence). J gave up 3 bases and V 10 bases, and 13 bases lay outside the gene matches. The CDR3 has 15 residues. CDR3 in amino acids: CAIQNLAGLEETQYF. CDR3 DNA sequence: TGTGCCATCCAAAATCTGGCGGGACTAGAAGAGACCCAGTACTTC.

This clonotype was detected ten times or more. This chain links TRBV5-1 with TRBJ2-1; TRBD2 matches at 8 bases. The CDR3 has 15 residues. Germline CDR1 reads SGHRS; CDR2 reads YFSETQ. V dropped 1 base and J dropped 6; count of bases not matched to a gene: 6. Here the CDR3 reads CASSLPGGPINEQFF. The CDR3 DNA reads TGCGCCAGCAGCTTGCCGGGGGGGCCGATCAATGAGCAGTTCTTC.

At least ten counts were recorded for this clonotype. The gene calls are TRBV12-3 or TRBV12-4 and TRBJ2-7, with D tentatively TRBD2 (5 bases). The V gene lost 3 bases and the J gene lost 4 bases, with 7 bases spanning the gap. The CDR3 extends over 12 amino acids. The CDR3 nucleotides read TGTGCCAGCAGTTTGAGGGAATACGAGCAGTACTTC. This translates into CASSLREYEQYF.

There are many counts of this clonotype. CDR3 nucleotides: TGCAGTGCTAGGCGTTTGGATTTGAACACTGAAGCTTTCTTT. Translating gives CSARRLDLNTEAFF. J is TRBJ1-1 and V is TRBV20-1; D is unresolved. CDR3 length: 14 amino acids. In germline, CDR1 is DFQATT, CDR2 SNEGSKA (reference sequence). V lost 3 bases, J lost 0 bases, and 11 bases lay in between.

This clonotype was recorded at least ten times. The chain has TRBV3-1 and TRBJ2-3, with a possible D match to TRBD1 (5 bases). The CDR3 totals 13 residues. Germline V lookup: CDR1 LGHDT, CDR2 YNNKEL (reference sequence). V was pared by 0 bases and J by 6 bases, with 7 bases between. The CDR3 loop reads CASSQDRVDTQYF. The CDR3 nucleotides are TGTGCCAGCAGCCAAGACAGGGTGGATACGCAGTATTTT.

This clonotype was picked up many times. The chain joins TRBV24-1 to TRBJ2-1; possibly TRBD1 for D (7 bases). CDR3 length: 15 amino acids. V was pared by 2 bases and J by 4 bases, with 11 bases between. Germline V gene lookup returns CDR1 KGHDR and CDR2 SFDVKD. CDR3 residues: CATSDWAGGYNEQFF. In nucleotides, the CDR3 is TGTGCCACCAGTGATTGGGCAGGGGGGTACAATGAGCAGTTCTTC.

The CDR3 sequence is CAISELPSSGNTIYF. Here the CDR3 DNA reads TGTGCCATCAGTGAGTTACCTAGCTCTGGAAACACCATATATTTT. The rearrangement links TRBV10-3 to TRBJ1-3; D remains unclear. Germline V gene data show CDR1 as ENHRY and CDR2 as SYGVKD. Between the trimmed V and J ends, which lost 1 base and 0 bases, there was a span of 7 bases. The CDR3 totals 15 residues.

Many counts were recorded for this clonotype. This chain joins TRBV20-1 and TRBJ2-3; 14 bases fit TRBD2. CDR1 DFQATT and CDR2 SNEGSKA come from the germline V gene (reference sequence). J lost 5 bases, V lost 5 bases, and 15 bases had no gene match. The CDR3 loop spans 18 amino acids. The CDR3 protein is CSAPPTSGGALGRDTQYF. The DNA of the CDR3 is TGCAGTGCTCCTCCGACTAGCGGGGGGGCCTTAGGACGAGATACGCAGTATTTT.

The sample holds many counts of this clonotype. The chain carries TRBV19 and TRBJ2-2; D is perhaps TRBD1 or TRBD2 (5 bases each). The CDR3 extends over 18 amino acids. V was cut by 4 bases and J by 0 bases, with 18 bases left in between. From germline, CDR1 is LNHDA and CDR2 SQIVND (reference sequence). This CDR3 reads CASSTSWDGPSNTGELFF. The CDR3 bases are TGTGCCAGTAGTACCTCCTGGGACGGCCCGTCGAACACCGGGGAGCTGTTTTTT.

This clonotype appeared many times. The CDR3 region is CASSLAVGANEQYF. CDR3 DNA: TGTGCCAGCAGCTTGGCCGTGGGAGCGAACGAGCAGTACTTC. The genes are TRBV5-5 and TRBJ2-7; the D gene is possibly TRBD2 (5 bases). The CDR3 consists of 14 residues. The V end lost 0 bases, the J end lost 5 bases, and 12 bases lay between the germline ends. Looked up from germline, CDR1 is SGHKS and CDR2 is YYEKEE (reference sequence).

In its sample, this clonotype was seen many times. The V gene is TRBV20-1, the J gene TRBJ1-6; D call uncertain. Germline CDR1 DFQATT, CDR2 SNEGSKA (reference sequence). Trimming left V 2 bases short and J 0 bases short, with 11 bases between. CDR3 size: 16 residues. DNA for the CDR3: TGCAGTGCTAGATCGGGCGACCACTCCTATAATTCACCCCTCCACTTT. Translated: CSARSGDHSYNSPLHF.

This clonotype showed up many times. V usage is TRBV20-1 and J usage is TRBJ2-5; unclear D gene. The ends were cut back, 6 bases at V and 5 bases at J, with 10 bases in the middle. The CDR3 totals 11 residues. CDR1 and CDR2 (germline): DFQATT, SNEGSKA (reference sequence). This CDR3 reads CSAATPETQYF. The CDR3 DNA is TGCAGTGCCGCCACCCCGGAGACCCAGTACTTC.

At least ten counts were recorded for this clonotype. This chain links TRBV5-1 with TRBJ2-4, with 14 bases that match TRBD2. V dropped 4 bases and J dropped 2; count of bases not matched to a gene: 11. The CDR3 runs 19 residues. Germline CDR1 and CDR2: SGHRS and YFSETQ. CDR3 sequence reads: CASSLRLAGGPGTKNIQYF. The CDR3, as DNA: TGCGCCAGCAGCCTCCGACTAGCGGGGGGGCCAGGGACCAAAAACATTCAGTACTTC.

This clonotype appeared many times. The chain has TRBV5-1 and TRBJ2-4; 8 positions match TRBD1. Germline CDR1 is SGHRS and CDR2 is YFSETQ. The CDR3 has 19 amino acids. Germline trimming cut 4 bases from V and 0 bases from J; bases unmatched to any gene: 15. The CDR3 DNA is TGCGCCAGCAGCCCCTCCGGACAGGGCGATCGGGTAGCCAAAAACATTCAGTACTTC. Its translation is CASSPSGQGDRVAKNIQYF.

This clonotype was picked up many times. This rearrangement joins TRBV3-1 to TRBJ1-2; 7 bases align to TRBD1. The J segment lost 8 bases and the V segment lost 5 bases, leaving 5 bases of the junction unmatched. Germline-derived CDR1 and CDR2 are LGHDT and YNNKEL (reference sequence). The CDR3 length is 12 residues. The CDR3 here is CASSLRDRGYTF. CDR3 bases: TGTGCCAGCAGCTTACGGGACAGAGGCTACACCTTC.

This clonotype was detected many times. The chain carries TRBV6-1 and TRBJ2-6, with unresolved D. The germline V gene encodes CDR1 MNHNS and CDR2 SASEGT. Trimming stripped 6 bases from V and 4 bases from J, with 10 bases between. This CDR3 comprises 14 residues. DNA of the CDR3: TGTGCCAGCAGGGGTAGTGCAGGGGCCAACGTCCTGACTTTC. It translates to CASRGSAGANVLTF.